This T cell receptor beta chain was identified in a study of a mutant IDH1 vaccine in newly diagnosed glioma. Study-level information: Those enrolled had earlier been treated with radiotherapy, temozolomide, or both, mostly both.

Time point indicated: baseline, week 1 (first vaccination visit). The sample's treatment: pre-vaccination baseline after standard-of-care therapy. Each astrocytoma in the donors was new, WHO grade 3 or 4, IDH1-mutant and ATRX-lost. TCRdb's table, derived via immunoSEQ multiplex PCR, lists solely in-frame clones and lacks some. The data contain 90,000 to 95,000 clones, roughly 80% of them seen just once; the ten biggest clones take up approximately 7.4%. The CDR3 extends over 13 amino acids. The V gene's germline CDR1 is SEHNR and CDR2 FQNEAQ (reference sequence). V lost 4 bases to trimming and J lost 7 bases, with 11 bases between them.

The sequencing used PBMCs, collected from a glioma patient treated with radiotherapy, temozolomide or both. The chain has TRBV7-9 and TRBJ2-1; a weak D match, TRBD1 (6 bases). The receptor was derived from a woman aged 45-59 years with glioma. The chain's CDR3 is CASSSQGMNEQFF. CDR3 nucleotides: TGTGCCAGCAGCTCGCAGGGGATGAATGAGCAGTTCTTC.